This TCR beta chain stems from a study of blood T cell repertoires in COVID-19. Study in general: Spain, Italy and the United States supplied samples that represented acute and convalescent COVID-19. Nucleic acid was either cDNA or gDNA, and it came from T cells, B-cell-depleted T cells, or PBMCs.

Sequenced by immunoSEQ multiplex PCR; TCRdb stores in-frame clones only, minus some. The table has hundreds of thousands of clones, roughly 88% seen once. While infection was still active, Seattle patients were enrolled and then followed longitudinally. The receptor's source is a woman under 40 with COVID-19, enrolled during active disease. Specimen: peripheral blood.

The CDR3 DNA follows: TGTGCCAGCAGCTCCACAGACTGGACAGGGTCCCTCGCCAAAAACATTCAGTACTTC. Translating gives CASSSTDWTGSLAKNIQYF. The chain uses TRBV3-1 (or the pseudogene TRBV3-2) and TRBJ2-4; 8 positions agree with TRBD1. This CDR3 is built from 19 residues. The V gene end was trimmed by 5 bases and the J gene end by 1 base; junction bases not matched to a gene: 16. CDR1 is LGHDT and CDR2 is YNNKEL in the germline V gene (reference sequence).